One sample yielded the 19 T cell receptor beta chains listed below, sequenced in a study of T cell responses to AZD1222 COVID-19 vaccine. Assay used: immunoSEQ multiplex PCR; TCRdb lists only in-frame clones, some missing. The sample shows approximately 89,000 clones, over 75% of them seen only once. Material: peripheral blood, obtained on day 0 of AZD1222 vaccination. The receptors shown here come from an adult in good health.

V usage is TRBV19 and J usage is TRBJ1-2; possible D gene TRBD1, 6 bases. The CDR3 has 13 amino acids. V was clipped by 6 bases and J by 8 bases, with 16 bases between them. Germline V lookup: CDR1 LNHDA, CDR2 SQIVND (reference sequence). As DNA, the CDR3 is TGTGCCAGTAGCCCCTCAGGGGTTGGAGGCTACACCTTC. The encoded protein is CASSPSGVGGYTF.

The chain combines TRBV19 with TRBJ1-5, with D perhaps matching TRBD1 (5 bases). The ends were cut back, 5 bases at V and 6 bases at J, with 11 bases in the middle. The CDR3 totals 13 residues. The germline gives CDR1 LNHDA, CDR2 SQIVND (reference sequence). The CDR3: CASSRGRGQPQHF. For the CDR3, the DNA is TGTGCCAGTAGTCGAGGGAGGGGTCAGCCCCAGCATTTT.

The chain combines TRBV6-2 or TRBV6-3 with TRBJ1-5; 9 positions match TRBD1. This CDR3 contains 16 residues. CDR1 and CDR2 from the germline V gene are MNHEY and SVGEGT. V trimming: 6 bases; J trimming: 7 bases; junction bases outside the gene matches: 13. As DNA, the CDR3 is TGTGCCAGCAGCCCCCTGGGAGGACAGGGGAAACAGCCCCAGCATTTT. The encoded protein is CASSPLGGQGKQPQHF.

This chain links TRBV4-1 with TRBJ1-3; D is unresolved. The CDR3 has 17 amino acids. Germline V CDR1 and CDR2: MGHRA, YSYEKL. Trimming took off 0 bases at V and 4 bases at J, with 16 bases between the two ends. The CDR3 nucleotides read TGCGCCAGCAGCCAAGATCTTAACGAGGGTTTGGGAAACACCATATATTTT. Translation: CASSQDLNEGLGNTIYF.

The chain combines TRBV7-6 with TRBJ1-1; tentative D call: TRBD1 (5 bases). The CDR3 is 14 amino acids. V was pared by 4 bases and J by 6 bases, with 15 bases between. Germline CDR1 is SGHVS and CDR2 is FNYEAQ. The CDR3 protein is CASSSQEGLSEAFF. The CDR3 DNA sequence: TGTGCCAGCAGCTCGCAGGAGGGACTATCTGAAGCTTTCTTT.

The V call is TRBV24-1, the J call TRBJ1-5; 7 nucleotides agree with TRBD1. Losses at the gene ends were 2 bases for V and 0 bases for J; bases not matched to a gene: 6. This CDR3 contains 17 residues. Germline V gene lookup returns CDR1 KGHDR and CDR2 SFDVKD. CDR3 coding DNA: TGTGCCACCAGTGATTCAAGGGACAGCTATAGCAATCAGCCCCAGCATTTT. This sequence encodes CATSDSRDSYSNQPQHF.

CDR3: CASSPAPGRGTDTQYF. CDR3 nucleotides: TGTGCCAGCAGCCCCGCTCCGGGGAGGGGCACAGATACGCAGTATTTT. The rearrangement links TRBV14 to TRBJ2-3, with 7 bases aligning to TRBD2. Germline trimming cut 4 bases from V and 1 base from J; bases unmatched to any gene: 8. This CDR3 region has 16 residues. Per germline, CDR1 SGHDN and CDR2 FVKESK.

The chain is built from TRBV12-3 or TRBV12-4 and TRBJ2-3; no clear D. The V gene lost 5 bases and the J gene lost 4 bases, with 10 bases spanning the gap. The CDR3 is 13 amino acids. The CDR3: CASSRRLPDTQYF. The CDR3 region has the DNA TGTGCCAGCAGTCGCCGCTTGCCAGATACGCAGTATTTT.

This clone was counted only a few times. The chain has TRBV5-1 and TRBJ1-2, with a tentative D call TRBD1 (5 bases). Per the germline V gene, CDR1 is SGHRS and CDR2 is YFSETQ. Trimming shortened V by 2 bases and J by 6 bases, and 11 bases separated the two germline ends. CDR3 length equals 13 residues. The CDR3: CASSFSRGDGYTF. The CDR3 nucleotides read TGCGCCAGCAGCTTCTCTAGGGGCGATGGCTACACCTTC.

Here the CDR3 reads CASSLEGTGGNEQFF. Here the CDR3 DNA reads TGTGCCAGCAGCTTAGAAGGGACAGGGGGTAATGAGCAGTTCTTC. The rearrangement links TRBV11-2 to TRBJ2-1, with TRBD1 matching 11 bases. Losses at the gene ends were 0 bases for V and 7 bases for J; bases not matched to a gene: 2. Per germline, CDR1 SGHAT and CDR2 FQNNGV. The CDR3 runs 15 residues.

This clone was counted a single time. The chain is built from TRBV5-1 and TRBJ1-6, with 10 bases aligning to TRBD1. Germline trimming cut 4 bases from V and 2 bases from J; bases unmatched to any gene: 3. Looked up from germline, CDR1 is SGHRS and CDR2 is YFSETQ. This CDR3 is 16 amino acids long. The CDR3 region has the DNA TGCGCCAGCAGCCTTGGGACAGGGGCCTATAATTCACCCCTCCACTTT. This translates into CASSLGTGAYNSPLHF.

The J gene is TRBJ2-1, the V gene TRBV3-1 (or the pseudogene TRBV3-2); TRBD2 matches 7 bases. V lost 2 bases to trimming and J lost 7 bases; unmatched junction nucleotides: 11. Germline CDR1 and CDR2: LGHDT and YNNKEL (reference sequence). The CDR3 spans 16 residues. The chain's CDR3 is CASSQLWGGGINEQFF. The DNA of the CDR3 is TGTGCCAGCAGCCAATTATGGGGCGGGGGAATAAATGAGCAGTTCTTC.

The genes are TRBV3-1 (or the pseudogene TRBV3-2) and TRBJ1-1; D is perhaps TRBD1 (5 bases). Trimming removed 4 bases at V and 1 base at J, with 7 bases between. The germline gives CDR1 LGHDT, CDR2 YNNKEL (reference sequence). The CDR3 loop spans 13 amino acids. The CDR3 region is CASSPQGNTEAFF. The CDR3 nucleotides are TGTGCCAGCAGCCCCCAGGGGAACACTGAAGCTTTCTTT.

The sample holds one count of this clone. The chain couples TRBV28 to TRBJ1-4; D possibly corresponds to TRBD1 (5 bases). This CDR3 is built from 15 residues. Trimming took 5 bases from V and 7 from J, leaving 17 bases between them. Germline-derived CDR1 and CDR2 are MDHEN and SYDVKM. CDR3 DNA sequence: TGTGCCAGCAGTCTTCCGCTTGGGGCAGGTGAAAAACTGTTTTTT. Translated: CASSLPLGAGEKLFF.

The V gene is TRBV5-1, the J gene TRBJ2-3, with TRBD2 identical over 8 bases. Germline V lookup: CDR1 SGHRS, CDR2 YFSETQ. Trimming cost V 1 base and J 2 bases; bases outside gene matches: 9. The CDR3 loop spans 17 amino acids. CDR3 sequence reads: CASSLSVTGGATDTQYF. DNA for the CDR3: TGCGCCAGCAGCTTGTCCGTCACGGGGGGGGCCACAGATACGCAGTATTTT. The full variable domain, rest sourced from reference TRBV5-1 and TRBJ2-3, is KAGVTQTPRYLIKTRGQQVTLSCSPISGHRSVSWYQQTPGQGLQFLFEYFSETQRNKGNFPGRFSGRQFSNSRSEMNVSTLELGDSALYLCASSLSVTGGATDTQYFGPGTRLTVL.

CDR3 in DNA: TGCGCCAGCAGCTTGAGTCACACAGGGGCGACAACTAATGAAAAACTGTTTTTT. This sequence encodes CASSLSHTGATTNEKLFF. The V and J genes are TRBV5-1 and TRBJ1-4; 7 positions agree with TRBD1. CDR1 and CDR2 (germline): SGHRS, YFSETQ. The CDR3 has 18 residues. V dropped 1 base and J dropped 0; count of bases not matched to a gene: 9.

This rearrangement joins TRBV7-2 to TRBJ1-2, with D tentatively TRBD1 (5 bases). Germline values: CDR1 SGHTA, CDR2 FQGNSA. The ends were cut back, 1 base at V and 5 bases at J, with 14 bases in the middle. The CDR3 sequence is 15 residues long. CDR3: CASSLGGGKGYGYTF. CDR3 nucleotides: TGTGCCAGCAGCTTAGGAGGAGGGAAGGGGTATGGCTACACCTTC.

This chain joins TRBV9 and TRBJ1-5; no definite D call. Germline V gene sequence: CDR1 SGDLS, CDR2 YYNGEE. The CDR3 sequence is 15 residues long. Trimming took off 0 bases at V and 3 bases at J, with 10 bases between the two ends. This chain's CDR3 is CASSVGGGPNQPQHF. Here the CDR3 DNA reads TGTGCCAGCAGCGTAGGTGGAGGGCCCAATCAGCCCCAGCATTTT.

The chain has TRBV30 and TRBJ2-2, with D possibly matching TRBD1 (5 bases). V was trimmed by 4 bases and J by 3 bases, leaving 12 bases between them. The CDR3 is 14 amino acids. The germline CDR1 and CDR2 sequences are GTSNPN and SVGIG (reference sequence). In DNA form, the CDR3 reads TGTGCCTGGACTAAGGGGCGTCACACCGGGGAGCTGTTTTTT. As protein: CAWTKGRHTGELFF.